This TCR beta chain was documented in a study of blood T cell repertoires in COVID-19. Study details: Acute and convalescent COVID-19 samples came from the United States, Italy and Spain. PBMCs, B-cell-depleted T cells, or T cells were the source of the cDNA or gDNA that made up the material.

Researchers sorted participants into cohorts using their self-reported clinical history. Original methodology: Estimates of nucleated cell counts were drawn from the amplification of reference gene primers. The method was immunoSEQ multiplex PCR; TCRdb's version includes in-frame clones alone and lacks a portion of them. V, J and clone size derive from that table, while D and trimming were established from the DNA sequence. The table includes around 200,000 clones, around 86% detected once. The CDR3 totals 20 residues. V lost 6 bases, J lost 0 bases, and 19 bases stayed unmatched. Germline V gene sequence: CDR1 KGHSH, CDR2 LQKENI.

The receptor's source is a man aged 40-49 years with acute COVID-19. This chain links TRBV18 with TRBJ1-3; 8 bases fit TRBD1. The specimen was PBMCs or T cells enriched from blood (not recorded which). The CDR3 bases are TGTGCCAGCTCGTCCCCCAGGCGGGCAGGGGGCCTCATCTCTGGAAACACCATATATTTT. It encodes CASSSPRRAGGLISGNTIYF.